This TCR beta chain stems from a study of T cell responses to AZD1222 COVID-19 vaccine. Study-level points and caveats: Spike-specific TCRs gained breadth and depth after people received two AZD1222 doses. Spike regions recognized by vaccine-associated CD4 TCRs spanned the protein, led by 160-218 and 743-854. Repertoires were obtained solely post-peak T cell response.

Germline V gives CDR1 SGDLS, CDR2 YYNGEE. CDR3 length equals 13 residues. V lost 1 base to trimming and J lost 5 bases, with 8 bases between them. To note about this clone: Its antigen remains unidentified.

The data were produced by immunoSEQ multiplex PCR, yet TCRdb's version contains in-frame clones alone and is incomplete. This sample has fewer than 150,000 clones; 88% occur once, and the top ten carry roughly 5%. Material: peripheral blood, obtained on day 0 of AZD1222 vaccination. The receptor was isolated from an adult in good health. J is TRBJ2-3 and V is TRBV9; D is uncertain. The CDR3 DNA sequence: TGTGCCAGCAGCGTAAATACAGAAGATACGCAGTATTTT. Encoded protein: CASSVNTEDTQYF.